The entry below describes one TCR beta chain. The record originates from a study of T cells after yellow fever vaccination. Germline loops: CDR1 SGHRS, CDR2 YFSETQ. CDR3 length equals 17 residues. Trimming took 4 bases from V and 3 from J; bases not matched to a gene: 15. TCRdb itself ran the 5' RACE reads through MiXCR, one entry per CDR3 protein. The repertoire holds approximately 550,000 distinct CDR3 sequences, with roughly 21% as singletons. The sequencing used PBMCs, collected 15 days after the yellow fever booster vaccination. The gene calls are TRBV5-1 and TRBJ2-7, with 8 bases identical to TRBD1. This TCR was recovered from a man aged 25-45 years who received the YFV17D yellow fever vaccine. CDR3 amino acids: CASSPTFRQGLSYEQYF. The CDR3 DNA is TGCGCCAGCAGCCCGACCTTCAGACAGGGGTTGAGCTACGAGCAGTACTTC.